These T cell receptor beta chains were read from a single sample in a study of blood T cell repertoires in COVID-19. Measured with immunoSEQ multiplex PCR; TCRdb has only the in-frame clones, and not every one. The sample carries some 170,000 clones, around nine tenths recorded once. Input material: peripheral blood. The receptor set was obtained from a woman in her 70s with COVID-19, enrolled during active disease. Both conserved end residues are part of each CDR3. D genes are given only for firm matches. Rows may omit the clone size; those that give it use once, few, many or a size class.

d_gene	j_gene	v_gene	abundance	CDR3nt	CDR3aa
.	TRBJ1-4	TRBV4-2	once	TGTGCCAGCAGCCAAGATACGGGAACTAATGAAAAACTGTTTTTT	CASSQDTGTNEKLFF
.	TRBJ2-7	TRBV12-2	.	TGTGCAAGTCGCCCAGAATCCGGGACAGGGCAGAAAGAGCAGTACTTC	CASRPESGTGQKEQYF
.	TRBJ2-1	TRBV7-2	once	TGTGCCAGCAGCCCCCCTTCCGGGGTGCCGGGGAATGAGCAGTTCTTC	CASSPPSGVPGNEQFF
.	TRBJ1-2	TRBV3-1/TRBV3-2	.	TGTGCCAGCAGCCTTGGGGCGGCTGGCTACACCTTC	CASSLGAAGYTF
TRBD1	TRBJ2-3	TRBV15	once	TGTGCCACCAGCAGGGCGGGACAGGGGTCGGATACGCAGTATTTT	CATSRAGQGSDTQYF
.	TRBJ1-1	TRBV5-1	.	TGCGCCAGCAGCTTACAATTGAACACTGAAGCTTTCTTT	CASSLQLNTEAFF
.	TRBJ2-3	TRBV18	.	TGTGCCAGCAAACCAGGGGGGTCCACAGATACGCAGTATTTT	CASKPGGSTDTQYF
.	TRBJ2-3	TRBV24-1	once	TGTGCCACCAGTGGCGGTAGCACAGATACGCAGTATTTT	CATSGGSTDTQYF
.	TRBJ1-3	TRBV5-1	.	TGCGCCAGCAGCCGGTTTACAGGGAGCTCTGGAAACACCATATATTTT	CASSRFTGSSGNTIYF
TRBD2	TRBJ2-3	TRBV7-2	.	TGTGCCAGCAGCGGGACTAGCGGGAGTAGTTGGGGCACAGATACGCAGTATTTT	CASSGTSGSSWGTDTQYF
TRBD1	TRBJ1-5	TRBV3-1/TRBV3-2	.	TGTGCCAGCAGCCGGACAGGTTGGCAGCCCCAGCATTTT	CASSRTGWQPQHF
TRBD1	TRBJ1-5	TRBV6-2/TRBV6-3	.	TGTGCCAGCAGCCAACGGACAGGGGCGATTGGGGGTGAGCCCCAGCATTTT	CASSQRTGAIGGEPQHF
TRBD1	TRBJ1-2	TRBV2	.	TGTGCCAGCGGAGGTGACAGGGTCTATGGCTACACCTTC	CASGGDRVYGYTF
.	TRBJ1-3	TRBV18	.	TGTGCCAGCTCACCAACGGAGGGATTAGGTGGAAACACCATATATTTT	CASSPTEGLGGNTIYF
TRBD2	TRBJ2-5	TRBV5-6	once	TGTGCCAGCAGCCGGGGGGTACAAGAGACCCAGTACTTC	CASSRGVQETQYF
.	TRBJ1-1	TRBV11-3	.	TGTGCCAGCAGCACGTGGACAAAAGGTAACACTGAAGCTTTCTTT	CASSTWTKGNTEAFF
.	TRBJ1-1	TRBV19	.	TGTGCCAGTAGTACCTCAGGGCTTGAGGCTTTCTTT	CASSTSGLEAFF
.	TRBJ1-2	TRBV6-5	.	TGTGCCAGCAGGGTTATGCCAGAGTCGGGCTATGGCTACACCTTC	CASRVMPESGYGYTF
TRBD2	TRBJ2-3	TRBV7-9	.	TGTGCCAGCAGCATCATAGCGGGGGGAGATACGCAGTATTTT	CASSIIAGGDTQYF
TRBD2	TRBJ2-3	TRBV5-1	.	TGCGCCAGCAGCTTGGGGCTAGCGGGAGTGGTAGATACGCAGTATTTT	CASSLGLAGVVDTQYF
TRBD2	TRBJ2-1	TRBV3-1/TRBV3-2	.	TGTGCCAGCAGCCAAGCCCGCGACCCTCGACTAGCGGGAGGTCAGCAGTTCTTC	CASSQARDPRLAGGQQFF
.	TRBJ1-2	TRBV7-9	.	TGTGCCAGCAGCTCCCAAGCGGGTCCCTATGGCTACACCTTC	CASSSQAGPYGYTF
.	TRBJ2-7	TRBV30	.	TGTGCCTGGGGGGGGAGGAGAAGCTCCTACGAGCAGTACTTC	CAWGGRRSSYEQYF
.	TRBJ2-1	TRBV6-6	.	TGTGCCAGTTGTCGTAGCGACTACAATGAGCAGTTCTTC	CASCRSDYNEQFF
.	TRBJ1-5	TRBV19	.	TGTGCCAGTAGTATAAACAGGAACAATCAGCCCCAGCATTTT	CASSINRNNQPQHF